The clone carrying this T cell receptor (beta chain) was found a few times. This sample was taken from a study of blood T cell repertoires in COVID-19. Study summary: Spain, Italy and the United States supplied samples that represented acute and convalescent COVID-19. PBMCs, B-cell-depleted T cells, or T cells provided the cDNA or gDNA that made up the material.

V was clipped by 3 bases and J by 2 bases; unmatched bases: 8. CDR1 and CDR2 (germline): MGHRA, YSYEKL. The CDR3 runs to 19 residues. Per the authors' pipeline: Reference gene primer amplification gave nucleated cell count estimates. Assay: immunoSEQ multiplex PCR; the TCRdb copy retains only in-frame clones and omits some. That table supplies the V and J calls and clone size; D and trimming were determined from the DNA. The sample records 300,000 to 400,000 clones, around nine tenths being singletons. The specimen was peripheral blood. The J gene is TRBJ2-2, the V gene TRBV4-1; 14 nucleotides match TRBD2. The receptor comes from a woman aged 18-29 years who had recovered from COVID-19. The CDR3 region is CASSHGLAGGHTNTGELFF. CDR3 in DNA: TGCGCCAGCAGCCACGGACTAGCGGGAGGCCATACTAACACCGGGGAGCTGTTTTTT.